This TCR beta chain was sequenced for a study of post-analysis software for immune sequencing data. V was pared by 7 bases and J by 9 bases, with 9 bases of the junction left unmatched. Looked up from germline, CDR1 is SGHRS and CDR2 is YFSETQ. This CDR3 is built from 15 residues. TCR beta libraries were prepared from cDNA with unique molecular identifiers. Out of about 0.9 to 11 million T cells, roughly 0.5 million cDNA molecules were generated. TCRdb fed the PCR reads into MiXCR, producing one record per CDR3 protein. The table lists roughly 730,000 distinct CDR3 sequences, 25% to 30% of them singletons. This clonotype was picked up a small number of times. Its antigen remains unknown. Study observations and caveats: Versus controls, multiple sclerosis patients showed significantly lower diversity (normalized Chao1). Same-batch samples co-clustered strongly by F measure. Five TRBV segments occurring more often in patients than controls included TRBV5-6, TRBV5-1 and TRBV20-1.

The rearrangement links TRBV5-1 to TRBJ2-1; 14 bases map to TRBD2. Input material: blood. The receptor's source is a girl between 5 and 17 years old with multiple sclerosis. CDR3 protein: CASAQGTSGRGEQFF. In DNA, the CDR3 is TGCGCCAGCGCACAAGGGACTAGCGGGAGAGGTGAGCAGTTCTTC.